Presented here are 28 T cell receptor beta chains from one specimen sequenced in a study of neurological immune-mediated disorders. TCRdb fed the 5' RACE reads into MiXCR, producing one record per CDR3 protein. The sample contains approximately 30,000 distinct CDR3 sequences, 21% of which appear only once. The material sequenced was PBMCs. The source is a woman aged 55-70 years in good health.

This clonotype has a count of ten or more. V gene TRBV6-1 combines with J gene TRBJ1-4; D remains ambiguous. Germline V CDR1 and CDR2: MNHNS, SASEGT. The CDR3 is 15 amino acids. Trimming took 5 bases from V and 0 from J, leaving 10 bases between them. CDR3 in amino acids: CASSPGLATNEKLFF. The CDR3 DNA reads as TGTGCCAGCAGTCCGGGCCTTGCAACTAATGAAAAACTGTTTTTT.

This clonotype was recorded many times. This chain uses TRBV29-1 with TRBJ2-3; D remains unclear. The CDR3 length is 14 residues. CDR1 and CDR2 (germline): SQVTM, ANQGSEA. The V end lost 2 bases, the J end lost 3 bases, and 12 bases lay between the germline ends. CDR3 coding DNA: TGCAGCGTTGAACGGCAGAAGAGGACAGATACGCAGTATTTT. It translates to CSVERQKRTDTQYF.

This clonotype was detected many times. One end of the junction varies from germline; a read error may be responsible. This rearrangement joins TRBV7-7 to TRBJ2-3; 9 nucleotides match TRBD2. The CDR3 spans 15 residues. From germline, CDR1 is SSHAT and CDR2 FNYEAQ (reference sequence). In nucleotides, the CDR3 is TGTGCTAGCAGCCCTAGCGGGGACAGCACAGATACGCAGTATTTT. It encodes CASSPSGDSTDTQYF.

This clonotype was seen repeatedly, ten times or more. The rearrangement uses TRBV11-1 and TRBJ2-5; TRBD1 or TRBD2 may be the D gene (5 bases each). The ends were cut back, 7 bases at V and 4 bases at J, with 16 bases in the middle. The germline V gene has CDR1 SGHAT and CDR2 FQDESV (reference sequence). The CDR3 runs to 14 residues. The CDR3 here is CASTDRGRLETQYF. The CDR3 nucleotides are TGTGCCAGCACCGACCGGGGCAGACTAGAGACCCAGTACTTC.

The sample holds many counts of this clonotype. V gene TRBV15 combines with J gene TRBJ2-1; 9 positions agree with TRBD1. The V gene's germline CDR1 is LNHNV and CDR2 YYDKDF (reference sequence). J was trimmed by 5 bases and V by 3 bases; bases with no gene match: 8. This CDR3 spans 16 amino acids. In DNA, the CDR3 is TGTGCCACCAGCAGCCGGGACAGGGATTTCAACAATGAGCAGTTCTTC. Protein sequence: CATSSRDRDFNNEQFF.

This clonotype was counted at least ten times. CDR3 nucleotide sequence: TGCAGTGCTAGCCCGGGACAGCTGAACACTGAAGCTTTCTTT. Its translation: CSASPGQLNTEAFF. The V call is TRBV20-1, the J call TRBJ1-1; 7 bases are shared with TRBD1. The CDR3 is 14 amino acids. Trimming took 3 bases from V and 0 from J; bases not matched to a gene: 4. Germline V gives CDR1 DFQATT, CDR2 SNEGSKA (reference sequence).

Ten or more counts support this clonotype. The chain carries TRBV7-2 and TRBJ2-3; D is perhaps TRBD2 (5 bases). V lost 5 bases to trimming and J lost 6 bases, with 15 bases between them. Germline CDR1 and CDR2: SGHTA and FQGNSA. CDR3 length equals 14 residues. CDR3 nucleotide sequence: TGTGCCAGCAGCCTCGCCGAGTGGGAGGATACGCAGTATTTT. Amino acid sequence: CASSLAEWEDTQYF.

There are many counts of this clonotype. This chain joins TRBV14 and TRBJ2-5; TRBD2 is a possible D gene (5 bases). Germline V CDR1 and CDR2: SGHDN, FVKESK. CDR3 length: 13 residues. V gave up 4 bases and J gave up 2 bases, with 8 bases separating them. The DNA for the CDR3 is TGTGCCAGCAGCCGGGGAGCTCAAGAGACCCAGTACTTC. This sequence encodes CASSRGAQETQYF.

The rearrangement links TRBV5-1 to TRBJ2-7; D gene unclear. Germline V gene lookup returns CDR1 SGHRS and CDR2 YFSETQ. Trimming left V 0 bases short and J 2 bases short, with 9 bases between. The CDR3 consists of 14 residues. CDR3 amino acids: CASSLVSDPYEQYF. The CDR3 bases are TGCGCCAGCAGCTTGGTGTCAGATCCCTACGAGCAGTACTTC.

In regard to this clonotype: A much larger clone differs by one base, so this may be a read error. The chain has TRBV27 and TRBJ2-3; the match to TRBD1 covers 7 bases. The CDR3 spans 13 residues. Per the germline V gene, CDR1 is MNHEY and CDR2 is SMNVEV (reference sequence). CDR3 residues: CVSSDRDTDTQYF. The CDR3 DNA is TGTGTCAGCAGCGACAGGGACACAGATACGCAGTATTTT.

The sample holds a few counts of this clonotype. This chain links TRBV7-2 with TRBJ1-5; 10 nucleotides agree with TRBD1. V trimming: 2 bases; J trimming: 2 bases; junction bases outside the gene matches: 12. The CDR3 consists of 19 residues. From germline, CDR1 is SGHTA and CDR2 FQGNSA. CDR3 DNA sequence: TGTGCCAGCAGCTTATGGCGCGGGACAGGGGATTTTCGCAATCAGCCCCAGCATTTT. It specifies CASSLWRGTGDFRNQPQHF.

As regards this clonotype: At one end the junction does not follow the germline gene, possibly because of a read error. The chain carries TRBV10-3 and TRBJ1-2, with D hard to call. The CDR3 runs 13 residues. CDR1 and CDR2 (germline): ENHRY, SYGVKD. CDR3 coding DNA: TGTGCTATCACCGTTACCTCTAACTATGGCTACGCCTTC. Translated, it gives CAITVTSNYGYAF.

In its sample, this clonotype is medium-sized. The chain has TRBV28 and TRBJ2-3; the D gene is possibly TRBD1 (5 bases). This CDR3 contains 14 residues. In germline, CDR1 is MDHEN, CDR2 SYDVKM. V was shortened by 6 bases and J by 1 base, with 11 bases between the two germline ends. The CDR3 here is CASSFDSRTDTQYF. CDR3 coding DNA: TGTGCCAGCAGCTTCGACAGCCGCACAGATACGCAGTATTTT.

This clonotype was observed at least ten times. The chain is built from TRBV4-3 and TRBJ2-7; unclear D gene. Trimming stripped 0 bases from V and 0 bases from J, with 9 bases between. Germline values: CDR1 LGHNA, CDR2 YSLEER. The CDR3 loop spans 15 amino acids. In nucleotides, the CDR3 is TGCGCCAGCAGCCAAGAACTACCGAGCTCCTACGAGCAGTACTTC. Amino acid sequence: CASSQELPSSYEQYF.

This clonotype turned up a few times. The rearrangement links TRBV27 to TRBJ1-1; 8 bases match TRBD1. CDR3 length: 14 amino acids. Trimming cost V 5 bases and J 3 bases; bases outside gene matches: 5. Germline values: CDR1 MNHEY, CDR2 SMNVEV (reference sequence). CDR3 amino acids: CASSLQGVDTEAFF. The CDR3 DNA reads TGTGCCAGCAGTCTACAGGGGGTGGACACTGAAGCTTTCTTT.

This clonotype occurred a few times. This CDR3 is CASARTVHTEAFF. Here the CDR3 DNA reads TGTGCCAGCGCCAGGACAGTCCACACTGAAGCTTTCTTT. The V gene is TRBV7-6, the J gene TRBJ1-1; maybe TRBD1 (6 bases). This CDR3 is 13 amino acids long. V was pared by 8 bases and J by 3 bases, with 13 bases between. Germline V gene sequence: CDR1 SGHVS, CDR2 FNYEAQ.

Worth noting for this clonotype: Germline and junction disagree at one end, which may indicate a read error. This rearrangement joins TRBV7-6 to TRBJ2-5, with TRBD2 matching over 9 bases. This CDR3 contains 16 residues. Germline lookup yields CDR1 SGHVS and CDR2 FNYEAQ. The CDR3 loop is CANSPRPLAGLETQYF. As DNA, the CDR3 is TGCGCCAACAGCCCGCGGCCCCTAGCGGGGTTAGAGACCCAGTACTTC.

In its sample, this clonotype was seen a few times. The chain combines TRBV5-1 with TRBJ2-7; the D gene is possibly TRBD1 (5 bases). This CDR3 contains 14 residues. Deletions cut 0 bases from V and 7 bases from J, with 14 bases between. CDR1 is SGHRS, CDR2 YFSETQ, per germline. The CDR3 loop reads CASSLVQGSGEQYF. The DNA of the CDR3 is TGCGCCAGCAGCTTGGTGCAGGGATCGGGTGAGCAGTACTTC. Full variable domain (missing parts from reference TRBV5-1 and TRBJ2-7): KAGVTQTPRYLIKTRGQQVTLSCSPISGHRSVSWYQQTPGQGLQFLFEYFSETQRNKGNFPGRFSGRQFSNSRSEMNVSTLELGDSALYLCASSLVQGSGEQYFGPGTRLTVT.

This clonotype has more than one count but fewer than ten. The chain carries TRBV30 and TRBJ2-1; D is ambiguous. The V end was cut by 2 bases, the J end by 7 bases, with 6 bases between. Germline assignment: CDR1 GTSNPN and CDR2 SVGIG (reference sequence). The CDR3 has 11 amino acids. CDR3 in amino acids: CAWSKWNEQFF. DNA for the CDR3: TGTGCCTGGAGTAAATGGAATGAGCAGTTCTTC.

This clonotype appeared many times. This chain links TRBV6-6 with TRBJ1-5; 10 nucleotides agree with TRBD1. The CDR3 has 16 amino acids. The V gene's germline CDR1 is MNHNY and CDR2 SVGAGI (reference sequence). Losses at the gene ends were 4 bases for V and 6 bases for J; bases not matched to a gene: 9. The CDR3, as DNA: TGTGCCAGCAGTTCTCCGACCGGGACAGGGGTTCAGCCCCAGCATTTT. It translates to CASSSPTGTGVQPQHF.

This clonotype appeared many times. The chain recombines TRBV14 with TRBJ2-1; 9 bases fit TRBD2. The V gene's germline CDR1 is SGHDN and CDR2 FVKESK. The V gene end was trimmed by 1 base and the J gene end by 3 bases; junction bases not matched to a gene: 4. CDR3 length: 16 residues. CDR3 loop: CASSQGSGRLYNEQFF. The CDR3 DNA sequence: TGTGCCAGCAGCCAAGGGAGCGGGAGGCTCTACAATGAGCAGTTCTTC.

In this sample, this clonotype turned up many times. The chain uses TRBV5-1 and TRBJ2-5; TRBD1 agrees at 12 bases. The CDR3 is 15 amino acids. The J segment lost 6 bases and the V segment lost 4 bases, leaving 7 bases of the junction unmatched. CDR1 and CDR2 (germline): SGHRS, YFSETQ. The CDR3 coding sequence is TGCGCCAGCAGCCCGGGACAGGGGGCATTCAAGACCCAGTACTTC. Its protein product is CASSPGQGAFKTQYF.

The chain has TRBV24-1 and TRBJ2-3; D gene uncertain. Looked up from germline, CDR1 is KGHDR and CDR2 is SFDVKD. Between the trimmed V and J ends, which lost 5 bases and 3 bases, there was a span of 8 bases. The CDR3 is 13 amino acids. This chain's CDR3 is CATSVYGTDTQYF. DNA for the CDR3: TGTGCCACCAGTGTCTATGGAACAGATACGCAGTATTTT.

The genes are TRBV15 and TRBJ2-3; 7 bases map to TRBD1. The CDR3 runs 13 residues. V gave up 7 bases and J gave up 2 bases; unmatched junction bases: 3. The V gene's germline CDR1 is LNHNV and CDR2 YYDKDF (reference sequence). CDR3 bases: TGTGCCACCAAGACAGGGACCACAGATACGCAGTATTTT. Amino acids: CATKTGTTDTQYF.

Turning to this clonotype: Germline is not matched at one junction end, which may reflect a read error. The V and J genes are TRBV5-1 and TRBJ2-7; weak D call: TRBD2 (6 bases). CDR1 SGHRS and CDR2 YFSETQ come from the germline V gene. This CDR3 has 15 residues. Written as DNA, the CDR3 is TGCGCCAGCAGGTACACTGGGGGGAGTACCTACGAACAGTACTTC. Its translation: CASRYTGGSTYEQYF.

For the CDR3, the DNA is TGCGCCAGCAGCTTGGCCTCAGGGAGGGGGTCCTACGAGCAGTACTTC. Translation: CASSLASGRGSYEQYF. The chain joins TRBV5-1 to TRBJ2-7; possible D gene TRBD2, 7 bases. CDR1 is SGHRS and CDR2 is YFSETQ in the germline V gene. This CDR3 spans 16 amino acids. Trimming took off 0 bases at V and 1 base at J, with 14 bases between the two ends.

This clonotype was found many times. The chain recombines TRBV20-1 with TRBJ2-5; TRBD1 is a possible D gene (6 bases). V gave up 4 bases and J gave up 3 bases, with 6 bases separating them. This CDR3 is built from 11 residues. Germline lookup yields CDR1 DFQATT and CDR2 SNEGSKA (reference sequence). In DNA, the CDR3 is TGCAGTGCTAACAGGGAAGAGACCCAGTACTTC. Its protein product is CSANREETQYF.

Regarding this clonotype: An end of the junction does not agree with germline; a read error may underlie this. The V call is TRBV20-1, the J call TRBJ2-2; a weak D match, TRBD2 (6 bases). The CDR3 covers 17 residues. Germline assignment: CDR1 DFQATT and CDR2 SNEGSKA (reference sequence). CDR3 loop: CSAQEVEGLSRTGEMFF. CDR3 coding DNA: TGCAGTGCTCAGGAGGTGGAGGGACTTAGCAGGACCGGGGAGATGTTTTTT.